These 15 T cell receptor beta chains share one sample of origin, sequenced in a study of blood T cell repertoires in COVID-19. Profiled with immunoSEQ multiplex PCR; TCRdb holds only in-frame clones, not every one. The data show about 120,000 clones, 75% to 90% seen once. The sequenced material came from peripheral blood. The source is a man aged 65 to 79 with active or convalescent COVID-19.

The rearrangement uses TRBV19 and TRBJ1-5; 8 positions agree with TRBD1. Germline CDR1 and CDR2: LNHDA and SQIVND (reference sequence). Losses at the gene ends were 5 bases for V and 5 bases for J; bases not matched to a gene: 8. This CDR3 has 15 amino acids. Here the CDR3 reads CASSLGTGSDQPQHF. CDR3 DNA: TGTGCCAGTAGTTTAGGGACAGGTTCCGATCAGCCCCAGCATTTT.

Only one count was recorded for this clone. The rearrangement links TRBV7-3 to TRBJ2-1, with D possibly TRBD1 on 5 matching bases. Trimming took 5 bases from V and 2 from J, leaving 16 bases between them. From germline, CDR1 is SGHTA and CDR2 FQGTGA. This CDR3 region has 16 residues. Here the CDR3 DNA reads TGTGCCAGCAGCCCGACGCGTGGACAAGCCTACAATGAGCAGTTCTTC. It yields the protein CASSPTRGQAYNEQFF. The variable domain in full, completed from reference TRBV7-3 and TRBJ2-1, reads GAGVSQTPSNKVTEKGKYVELRCDPISGHTALYWYRQSLGQGPEFLIYFQGTGAADDSGLPNDRFFAVRPEGSVSTLKIQRTERGDSAVYLCASSPTRGQAYNEQFFGPGTRLTVL.

The chain uses TRBV11-2 and TRBJ2-1, with TRBD2 identical over 11 bases. This CDR3 is 18 amino acids long. Trimming took 4 bases from V and 6 from J; bases not matched to a gene: 14. Germline V gives CDR1 SGHAT, CDR2 FQNNGV. The CDR3, as DNA: TGTGCCAGCAGCTCCCCAGGGCCCGGTAGCGGGAGGGTCAATGAGCAGTTCTTC. Its protein product is CASSSPGPGSGRVNEQFF.

The chain carries TRBV19 and TRBJ2-2; 9 nucleotides line up with TRBD1. The CDR3 totals 15 residues. CDR1 and CDR2 from the germline V gene are LNHDA and SQIVND (reference sequence). Trimming removed 7 bases from V and 4 bases from J; junction bases left unmatched: 7. The CDR3 here is CASTGTGTFTGELFF. The CDR3 nucleotides read TGTGCCAGTACTGGGACAGGGACTTTCACCGGGGAGCTGTTTTTT.

V is TRBV5-6 and J is TRBJ2-3; 10 positions agree with TRBD2. The CDR3 totals 16 residues. In germline, CDR1 is SGHDT, CDR2 YYEEEE. Trimming removed 2 bases from V and 1 base from J; junction bases left unmatched: 4. CDR3 loop: CASSFLAGEGTDTQYF. CDR3 bases: TGTGCCAGCAGCTTTCTAGCGGGAGAGGGCACAGATACGCAGTATTTT. The whole variable domain, filled in from reference TRBV5-6 and TRBJ2-3, reads DAGVTQSPTHLIKTRGQQVTLRCSPKSGHDTVSWYQQALGQGPQFIFQYYEEEERQRGNFPDRFSGHQFPNYSSELNVNALLLGDSALYLCASSFLAGEGTDTQYFGPGTRLTVL.

The rearrangement uses TRBV5-4 and TRBJ1-6; D perhaps matches TRBD1 (6 bases). The CDR3 length is 15 residues. V was clipped by 4 bases and J by 5 bases, with 13 bases between them. Germline lookup yields CDR1 SGHNT and CDR2 YYREEE (reference sequence). In nucleotides, the CDR3 is TGTGCCAGCAGCCTACAGGGCCGACATAATTCACCCCTCCACTTT. As protein: CASSLQGRHNSPLHF.

This rearrangement joins TRBV10-3 to TRBJ2-7; 9 bases are a match to TRBD2. Germline lookup yields CDR1 ENHRY and CDR2 SYGVKD. Losses at the gene ends were 3 bases for V and 0 bases for J; bases not matched to a gene: 6. The CDR3 covers 16 residues. CDR3 in amino acids: CAISDPLAGYSYEQYF. CDR3 sequence (DNA): TGTGCCATCAGTGATCCCCTAGCGGGATACTCCTACGAGCAGTACTTC.

The chain recombines TRBV6-4 with TRBJ2-1; possibly TRBD2 for D (5 bases). V lost 3 bases and J 2 bases, leaving 8 bases between the germline ends. This CDR3 has 14 amino acids. Germline V lookup: CDR1 MRHNA, CDR2 SNTAGT. The CDR3 loop is CASSESGTYNEQFF. The CDR3 nucleotides are TGTGCCAGCAGTGAAAGCGGCACCTACAATGAGCAGTTCTTC.

V gene TRBV10-3 combines with J gene TRBJ2-3; 11 bases fit TRBD1. CDR3 length: 17 amino acids. Germline assignment: CDR1 ENHRY and CDR2 SYGVKD. V trimming: 6 bases; J trimming: 3 bases; junction bases outside the gene matches: 11. In DNA form, the CDR3 reads TGTGCCATCAGATGGGGGACAGGGGGAGCTAGTACAGATACGCAGTATTTT. Protein: CAIRWGTGGASTDTQYF.

The chain employs TRBV6-5 and TRBJ2-1, with D perhaps matching TRBD2 (5 bases). The CDR3 has 15 residues. Germline V gene lookup returns CDR1 MNHEY and CDR2 SVGAGI. With 6 bases removed from V and 3 bases from J, the gap between germline ends came to 15 bases. The CDR3 nucleotides are TGTGCCAGCAGACATTCGAGGGCTTACTACAATGAGCAGTTCTTC. Its translation: CASRHSRAYYNEQFF.

The rearrangement links TRBV27 to TRBJ2-5; 9 nucleotides align to TRBD2. V gave up 5 bases and J gave up 2 bases; unmatched junction bases: 6. CDR1 is MNHEY and CDR2 is SMNVEV in the germline V gene (reference sequence). The CDR3 length is 15 residues. The CDR3 DNA reads as TGTGCCAGCAGTGTAATGACTAGCGGTCAAGAGACCCAGTACTTC. Its protein is CASSVMTSGQETQYF.

J is TRBJ2-7 and V is TRBV7-3; D call uncertain. The V gene lost 2 bases and the J gene lost 7 bases, with 12 bases spanning the gap. Germline loops: CDR1 SGHTA, CDR2 FQGTGA. This CDR3 spans 13 amino acids. The CDR3 DNA sequence: TGTGCCAGCAGCTTAGAGGCAGACCAGGAGCAGTACTTC. Translating gives CASSLEADQEQYF.

This chain joins TRBV20-1 and TRBJ1-6; D may be TRBD1 (6 bases). The V gene's germline CDR1 is DFQATT and CDR2 SNEGSKA (reference sequence). The CDR3 totals 16 residues. The V end lost 3 bases, the J end lost 5 bases, and 17 bases lay between the germline ends. The CDR3 coding sequence is TGCAGTGCTAGTAGGTCCGACAGGAACAATAATTCACCCCTCCACTTT. The encoded protein is CSASRSDRNNNSPLHF.

The rearrangement links TRBV14 to TRBJ1-4; D gene ambiguous. The CDR3 has 14 amino acids. Trimming removed 2 bases from V and 4 bases from J, with 8 bases in between. Germline values: CDR1 SGHDN, CDR2 FVKESK. This chain's CDR3 is CASSQTAYNEKLFF. The CDR3 region has the DNA TGTGCCAGCAGCCAAACAGCTTATAATGAAAAACTGTTTTTT.

V and J are TRBV29-1 and TRBJ1-2; D gene uncertain. The CDR3 consists of 11 residues. Germline CDR1 SQVTM, CDR2 ANQGSEA. The V and J ends lost 4 bases and 6 bases respectively, with 9 bases between them. CDR3 sequence (DNA): TGCAGCGTTGTATCGGGAGATGGCTACACCTTC. This gives the protein CSVVSGDGYTF.